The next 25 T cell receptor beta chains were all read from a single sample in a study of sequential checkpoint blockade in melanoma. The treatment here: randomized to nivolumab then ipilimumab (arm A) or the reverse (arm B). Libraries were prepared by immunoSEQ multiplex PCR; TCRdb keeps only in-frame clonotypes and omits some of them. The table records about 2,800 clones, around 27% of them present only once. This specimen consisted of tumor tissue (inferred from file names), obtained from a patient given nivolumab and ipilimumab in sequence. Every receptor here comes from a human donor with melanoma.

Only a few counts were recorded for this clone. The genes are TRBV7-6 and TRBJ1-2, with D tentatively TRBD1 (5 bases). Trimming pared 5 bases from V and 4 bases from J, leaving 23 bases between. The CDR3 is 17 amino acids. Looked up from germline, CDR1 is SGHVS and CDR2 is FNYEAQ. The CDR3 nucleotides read TGTGCCAGCAGCAGAAGGACGGGCCCTGGGGGTAGCTATGGCTACACCTTC. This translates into CASSRRTGPGGSYGYTF. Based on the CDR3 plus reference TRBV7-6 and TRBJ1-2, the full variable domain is GAGVSQSPRYKVTKRGQDVALRCDPISGHVSLYWYRQALGQGPEFLTYFNYEAQQDKSGLPNDRFSAERPEGSISTLTIQRTEQRDSAMYRCASSRRTGPGGSYGYTFGSGTRLTVV.

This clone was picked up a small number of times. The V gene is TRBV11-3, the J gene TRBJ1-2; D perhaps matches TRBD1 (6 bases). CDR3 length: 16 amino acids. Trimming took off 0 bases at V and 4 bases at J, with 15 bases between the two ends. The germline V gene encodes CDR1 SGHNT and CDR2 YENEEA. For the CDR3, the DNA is TGTGCCAGCAGCTTAGACACAGGGCGGGTTGTCTATGGCTACACCTTC. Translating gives CASSLDTGRVVYGYTF.

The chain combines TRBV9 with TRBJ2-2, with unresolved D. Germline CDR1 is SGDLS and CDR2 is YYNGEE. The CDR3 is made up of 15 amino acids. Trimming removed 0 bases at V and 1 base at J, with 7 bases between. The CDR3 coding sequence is TGTGCCAGCAGCGTAGGTTCCCGGAACACCGGGGAGCTGTTTTTT. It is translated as CASSVGSRNTGELFF.

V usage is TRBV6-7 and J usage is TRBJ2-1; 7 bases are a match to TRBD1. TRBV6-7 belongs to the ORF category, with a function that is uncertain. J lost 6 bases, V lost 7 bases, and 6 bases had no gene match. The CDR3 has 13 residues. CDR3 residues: CASTQTGSNEQFF. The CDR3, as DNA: TGTGCCAGCACCCAGACAGGGAGCAATGAGCAGTTCTTC.

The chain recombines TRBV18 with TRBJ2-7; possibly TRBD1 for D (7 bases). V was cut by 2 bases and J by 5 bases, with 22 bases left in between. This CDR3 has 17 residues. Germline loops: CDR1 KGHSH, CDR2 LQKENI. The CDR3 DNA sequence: TGTGCCAGCTCACCATACCCGCTTAGGAGGGGGCATCACGAGCAGTACTTC. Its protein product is CASSPYPLRRGHHEQYF.

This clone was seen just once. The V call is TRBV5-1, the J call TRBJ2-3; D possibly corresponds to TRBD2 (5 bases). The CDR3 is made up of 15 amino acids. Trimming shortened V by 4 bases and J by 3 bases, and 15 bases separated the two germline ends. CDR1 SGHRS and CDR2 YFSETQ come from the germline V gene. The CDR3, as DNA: TGCGCCAGCAGCCCATTACTAGGCCCAACAGATACGCAGTATTTT. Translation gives CASSPLLGPTDTQYF.

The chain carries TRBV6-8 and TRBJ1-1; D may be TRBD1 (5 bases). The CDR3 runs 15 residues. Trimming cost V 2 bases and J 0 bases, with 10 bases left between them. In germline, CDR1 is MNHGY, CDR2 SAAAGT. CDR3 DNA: TGTGCCAGCAGTTACCGACAGCCTATGAACACTGAAGCTTTCTTT. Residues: CASSYRQPMNTEAFF.

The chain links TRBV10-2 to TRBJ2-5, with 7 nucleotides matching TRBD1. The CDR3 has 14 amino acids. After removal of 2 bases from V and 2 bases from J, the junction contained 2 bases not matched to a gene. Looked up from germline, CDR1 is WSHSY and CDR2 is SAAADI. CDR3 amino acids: CASSERGQQETQYF. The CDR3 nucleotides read TGCGCCAGCAGTGAGAGGGGGCAACAAGAGACCCAGTACTTC.

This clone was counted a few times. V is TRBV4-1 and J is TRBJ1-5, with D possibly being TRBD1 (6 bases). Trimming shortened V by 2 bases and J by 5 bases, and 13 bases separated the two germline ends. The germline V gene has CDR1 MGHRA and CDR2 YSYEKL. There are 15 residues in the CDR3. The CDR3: CASSQQGQSYQPQHF. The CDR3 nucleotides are TGCGCCAGCAGCCAACAAGGACAGTCTTATCAGCCCCAGCATTTT.

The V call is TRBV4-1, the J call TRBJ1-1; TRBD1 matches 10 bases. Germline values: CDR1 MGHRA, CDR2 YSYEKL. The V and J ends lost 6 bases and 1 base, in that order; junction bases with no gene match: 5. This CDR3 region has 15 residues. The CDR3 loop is CASSRRTGGNTEAFF. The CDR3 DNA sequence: TGCGCCAGCAGTCGGCGGACAGGGGGGAACACTGAAGCTTTCTTT.

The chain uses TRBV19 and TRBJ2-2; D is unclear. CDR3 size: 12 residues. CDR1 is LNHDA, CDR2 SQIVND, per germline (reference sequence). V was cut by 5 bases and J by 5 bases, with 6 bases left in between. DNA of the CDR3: TGTGCCAGTAGTCTGGCGACCGGGGAGCTGTTTTTT. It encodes CASSLATGELFF.

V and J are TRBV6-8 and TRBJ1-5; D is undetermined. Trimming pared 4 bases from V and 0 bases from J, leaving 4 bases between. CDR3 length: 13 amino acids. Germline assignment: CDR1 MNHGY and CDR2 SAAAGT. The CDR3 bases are TGTGCCAGCAGTTTTGATAGCAATCAGCCCCAGCATTTT. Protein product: CASSFDSNQPQHF.

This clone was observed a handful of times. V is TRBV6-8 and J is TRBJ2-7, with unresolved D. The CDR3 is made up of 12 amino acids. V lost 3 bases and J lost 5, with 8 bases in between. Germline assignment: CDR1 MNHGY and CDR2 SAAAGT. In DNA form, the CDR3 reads TGTGCCAGCAGTTATGGTTTGGACGAGCAGTACTTC. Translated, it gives CASSYGLDEQYF.

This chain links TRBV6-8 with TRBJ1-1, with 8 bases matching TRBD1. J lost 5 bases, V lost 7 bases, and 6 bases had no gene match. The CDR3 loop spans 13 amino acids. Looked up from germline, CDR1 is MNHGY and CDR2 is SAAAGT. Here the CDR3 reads CASNQGAGTEAFF. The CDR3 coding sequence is TGTGCCAGCAACCAGGGGGCAGGGACTGAAGCTTTCTTT.

CDR3 in amino acids: CASSEGASAPNEQFF. The CDR3 DNA follows: TGTGCCAGCAGTGAAGGGGCTAGCGCGCCCAATGAGCAGTTCTTC. This chain connects TRBV25-1 to TRBJ2-1; D is possibly TRBD2 (6 bases). In germline, CDR1 is MGHDK, CDR2 SYGVNS. The CDR3 runs 15 residues. Trimming pared 2 bases from V and 6 bases from J, leaving 14 bases between.

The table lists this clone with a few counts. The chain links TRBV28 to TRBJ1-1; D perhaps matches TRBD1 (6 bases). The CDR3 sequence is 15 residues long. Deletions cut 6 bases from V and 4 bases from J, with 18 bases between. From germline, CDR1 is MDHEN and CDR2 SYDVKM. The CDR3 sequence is CASSLGGTWGTEAFF. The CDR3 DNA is TGTGCCAGCAGCCTTGGAGGGACATGGGGCACTGAAGCTTTCTTT.

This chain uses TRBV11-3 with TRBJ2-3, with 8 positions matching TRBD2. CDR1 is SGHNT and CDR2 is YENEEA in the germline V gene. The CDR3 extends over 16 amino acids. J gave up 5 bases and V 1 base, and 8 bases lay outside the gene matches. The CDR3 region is CASSLGPGLGQDTQYF. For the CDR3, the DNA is TGTGCCAGCAGCTTAGGGCCGGGACTAGGTCAAGATACGCAGTATTTT.

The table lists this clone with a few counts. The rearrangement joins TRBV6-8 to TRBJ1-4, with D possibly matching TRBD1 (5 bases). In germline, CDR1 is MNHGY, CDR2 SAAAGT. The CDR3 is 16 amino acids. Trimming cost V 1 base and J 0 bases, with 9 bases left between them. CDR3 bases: TGTGCCAGCAGTTACTGGGAGGGGACAACTAATGAAAAACTGTTTTTT. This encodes CASSYWEGTTNEKLFF.

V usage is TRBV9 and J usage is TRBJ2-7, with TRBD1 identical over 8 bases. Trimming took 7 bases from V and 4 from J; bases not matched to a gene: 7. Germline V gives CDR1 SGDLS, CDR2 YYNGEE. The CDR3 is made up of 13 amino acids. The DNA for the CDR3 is TGTGCCAGCGACGACAGGGGCGTGTACGAGCAGTACTTC. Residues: CASDDRGVYEQYF.

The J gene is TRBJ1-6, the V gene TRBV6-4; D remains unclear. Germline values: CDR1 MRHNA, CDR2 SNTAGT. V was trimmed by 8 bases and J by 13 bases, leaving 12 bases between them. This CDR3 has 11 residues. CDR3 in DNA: TGTGCCAGCGGGCCTAACGAGCCCCTCCACTTT. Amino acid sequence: CASGPNEPLHF.

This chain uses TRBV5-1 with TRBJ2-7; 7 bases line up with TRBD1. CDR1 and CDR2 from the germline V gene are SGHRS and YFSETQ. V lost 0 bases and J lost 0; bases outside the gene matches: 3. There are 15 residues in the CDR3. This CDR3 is CASSLDRGSSYEQYF. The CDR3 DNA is TGCGCCAGCAGCTTGGACAGGGGCAGCTCCTACGAGCAGTACTTC.

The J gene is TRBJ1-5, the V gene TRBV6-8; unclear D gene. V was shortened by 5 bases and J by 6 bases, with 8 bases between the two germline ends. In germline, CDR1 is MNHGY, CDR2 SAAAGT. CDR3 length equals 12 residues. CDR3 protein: CASSNGGQPQHF. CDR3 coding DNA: TGTGCCAGCAGTAACGGTGGTCAGCCCCAGCATTTT.

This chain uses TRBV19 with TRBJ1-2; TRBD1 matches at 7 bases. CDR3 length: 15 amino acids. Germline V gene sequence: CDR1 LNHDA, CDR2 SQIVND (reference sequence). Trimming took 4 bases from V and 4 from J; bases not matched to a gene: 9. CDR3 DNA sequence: TGTGCCAGTAGTACCTCGACAGGGTCCCCCTATGGCTACACCTTC. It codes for CASSTSTGSPYGYTF.

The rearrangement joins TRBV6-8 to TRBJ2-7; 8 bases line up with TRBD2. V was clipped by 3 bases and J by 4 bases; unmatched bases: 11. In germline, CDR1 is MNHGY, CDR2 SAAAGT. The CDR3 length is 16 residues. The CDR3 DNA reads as TGTGCCAGCAGTTATTTTCGGGGAGCGGGAGTTTACGAGCAGTACTTC. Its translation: CASSYFRGAGVYEQYF.

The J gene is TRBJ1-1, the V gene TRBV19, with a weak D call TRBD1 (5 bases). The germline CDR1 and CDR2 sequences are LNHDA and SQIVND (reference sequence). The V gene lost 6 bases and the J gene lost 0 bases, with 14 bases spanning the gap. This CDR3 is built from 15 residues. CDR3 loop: CASRWGELMNTEAFF. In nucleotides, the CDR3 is TGTGCCAGTAGGTGGGGGGAACTCATGAACACTGAAGCTTTCTTT.